This TCR beta chain was found in a study of shared clonotypes between healthy human individuals. Study-wide results and limits: Sorted-subset sequencing, rarefaction showed, was incomplete despite large depth. Clonotype sharing across several donors was observed for about 5.5% of naive CD4 clonotypes.

CD45RO-negative CD8 cells positively selected for CCR7 made up the naive population, which excluded terminally differentiated effector memory CD45RA+ cells. Points on this clone: Its antigen is unknown.

Germline V gene lookup returns CDR1 MDHEN and CDR2 SYDVKM. This CDR3 comprises 15 residues. The V gene lost 5 bases and the J gene lost 3 bases, with 16 bases spanning the gap. Profiling relied on immunoSEQ multiplex PCR, and the TCRdb table lists in-frame clones only, not all of them. In the table there are 600,000 or so clones, around 96% of which are singletons. The source material was naive CD8+ T cells sorted from blood. This receptor was taken from a woman aged 30 to 39 in good health. The chain couples TRBV28 to TRBJ1-1, with D perhaps TRBD1 (6 bases). The CDR3 protein is CASSHRAGLDTEAFF. In DNA, the CDR3 is TGTGCCAGCAGTCACAGGGCGGGGTTGGACACTGAAGCTTTCTTT.